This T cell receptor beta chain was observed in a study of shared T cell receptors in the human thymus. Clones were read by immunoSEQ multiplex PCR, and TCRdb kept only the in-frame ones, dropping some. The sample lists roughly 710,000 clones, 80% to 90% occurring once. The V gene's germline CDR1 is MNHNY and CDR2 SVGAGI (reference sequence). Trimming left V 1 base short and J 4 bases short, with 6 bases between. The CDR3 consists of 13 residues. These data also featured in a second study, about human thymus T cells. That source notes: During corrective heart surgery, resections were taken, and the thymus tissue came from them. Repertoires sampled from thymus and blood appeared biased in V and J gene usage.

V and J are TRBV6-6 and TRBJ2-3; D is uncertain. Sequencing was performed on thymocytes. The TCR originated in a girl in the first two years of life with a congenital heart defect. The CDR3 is CASSYLQSDTQYF. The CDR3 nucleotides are TGTGCCAGCAGTTACTTACAGTCAGATACGCAGTATTTT.